The TCR beta chain described here comes from a study of Graves' ophthalmopathy and Graves' hyperthyroidism. Points from the study as a whole: The model reached around 64% sensitivity and about 72% specificity for predicting ophthalmopathy progression.

Amplification of the TCR beta CDR3 regions used RNA transcripts (as template). An opening RT-PCR round employed HTBI primers and preceded a second-round multiplex PCR. TCRdb used MiXCR to reprocess the multiplex PCR reads, holding one entry per CDR3 protein. The sample consists of around 1,200,000 distinct CDR3 sequences, 35% to 40% of them appearing once. The study recruited hyperthyroidism patients aged 18 to 65 who were newly diagnosed, under 2 months' duration. Enrollment excluded any patients with other autoimmune diseases, uncontrolled infections, pregnancy or lactation. Thyroid ultrasound, orbital computed tomography, TRAb, serum thyroxine and clinical symptoms formed the basis of diagnosis. Trimming took 6 bases from V and 2 from J, leaving 13 bases between them. Per germline, CDR1 DFQATT and CDR2 SNEGSKA (reference sequence). This CDR3 has 14 amino acids. This clonotype was detected ten times or more. Its specificity is unknown.

This sequence joins TRBV20-1 and TRBJ2-2; D is tentatively TRBD1 or TRBD2 (5 bases each). Material for sequencing was peripheral blood or thyroid tissue (not recorded which). The origin of this receptor is an adult man with Graves' hyperthyroidism. CDR3 sequence (DNA): TGCAGTGCCCAATTACGGGGCAACACCGGGGAGCTGTTTTTT. Translating it yields CSAQLRGNTGELFF.